This T cell receptor beta chain was identified in a study of blood T cell repertoires in COVID-19. The CDR3 consists of 14 residues. Trimming cost V 1 base and J 4 bases, with 8 bases left between them. Germline CDR1 is LNHNV and CDR2 is YYDKDF (reference sequence). This table comes from immunoSEQ multiplex PCR, and its TCRdb copy is limited to in-frame clones, with some not included. This sample has around 250,000 clones, with 88% found just once. This receptor was identified in a woman aged 35 to 49 who had been exposed to COVID-19. The sequenced sample consisted of PBMCs or T cells enriched from blood (not recorded which). The chain links TRBV15 to TRBJ2-1; possible D gene TRBD2, 5 bases. CDR3 loop: CATSRGTLYNEQFF. CDR3 sequence (DNA): TGTGCCACCAGCAGAGGGACTCTTTACAATGAGCAGTTCTTC.